The 11 T cell receptor beta chains below were found in one sample sequenced in a study of CD8+ T cells in alopecia areata. RNA was extracted and reverse transcribed into cDNA as the sequencing template. Some clones are missing from TCRdb's copy, which holds only in-frame ones; the method was immunoSEQ multiplex PCR. The table records around 100,000 clones, 85% to 90% of them present only once. Treatment denoted: oral pan-JAK inhibitor, 5-10 mg twice daily. This material consisted of CD8+ T cells sorted from blood, taken at roughly week 30, from a patient treated with tofacitinib. The receptors originated from a human donor with alopecia areata.

The chain combines TRBV27 with TRBJ2-7, with 9 bases that match TRBD1. V dropped 6 bases and J dropped 6; count of bases not matched to a gene: 12. The CDR3 length is 15 residues. Germline V lookup: CDR1 MNHEY, CDR2 SMNVEV (reference sequence). In DNA form, the CDR3 reads TGTGCCAGCAGGGGAACGGGACAGGGCAGCGGCGAGCAGTACTTC. Amino acid sequence: CASRGTGQGSGEQYF.

This clone was detected only once. This chain uses TRBV29-1 with TRBJ2-5; TRBD1 aligns across 9 bases. The DNA end is more similar to TRBJ2-7, so the J call may be wrong. Germline assignment: CDR1 SQVTM and CDR2 ANQGSEA. CDR3 length: 16 amino acids. The CDR3, as DNA: TGCAGCGTTGTGGACAGGGGATCATTTGGGTCCTACGAGCAGTACTTC. It yields the protein CSVVDRGSFGSYEQYF.

On this clone: This CDR3 is also generated by other DNA sequences in the sample. The chain is built from TRBV13 and TRBJ2-7; 9 bases agree with TRBD1. The CDR3 totals 14 residues. V was pared by 5 bases and J by 2 bases, with 4 bases of the junction left unmatched. From germline, CDR1 is PRHDT and CDR2 FYEKMQ (reference sequence). CDR3 residues: CASSPGQGPYEQYF. The CDR3 region has the DNA TGTGCCAGCAGCCCGGGACAGGGCCCCTACGAGCAGTACTTC.

The chain links TRBV7-9 to TRBJ2-1; a weak D match, TRBD1 (6 bases). V shed 4 bases and J shed 7 bases, with 8 bases lying between them. The CDR3 contains 12 residues. Per the germline V gene, CDR1 is SEHNR and CDR2 is FQNEAQ (reference sequence). The chain's CDR3 is CASSYGTNEQFF. The CDR3 bases are TGTGCCAGCAGCTACGGGACAAATGAGCAGTTCTTC.

This clone was counted between two and nine times. This chain connects TRBV7-6 to TRBJ2-7, with D maybe TRBD1 (6 bases). Trimming pared 1 base from V and 5 bases from J, leaving 15 bases between. In germline, CDR1 is SGHVS, CDR2 FNYEAQ. The length of the CDR3 is 15 residues. The chain's CDR3 is CASSLGSGTNNEQYF. The DNA of the CDR3 is TGTGCCAGCAGCTTAGGGTCCGGGACAAACAACGAGCAGTACTTC.

The gene calls are TRBV6-6 and TRBJ2-5, with TRBD1 matching 7 bases. The junction had 9 bases not matched to a gene; V was cut back by 6 bases and J by 5 bases. CDR1 and CDR2 (germline): MNHNY, SVGAGI (reference sequence). The CDR3 consists of 14 residues. The CDR3 DNA follows: TGTGCCAGCAGCACGGGACAGCTTGGGGAGACCCAGTACTTC. Translation: CASSTGQLGETQYF.

This clone was detected only once. This rearrangement joins TRBV10-1 to TRBJ2-7, with D possibly being TRBD1 (6 bases). The CDR3 consists of 14 residues. Germline-derived CDR1 and CDR2 are WNHNN and SYGVQD (reference sequence). The V end lost 5 bases, the J end lost 6 bases, and 17 bases lay between the germline ends. Here the CDR3 reads CASSRQVPLGEQYF. The CDR3, as DNA: TGCGCCAGCAGTCGACAGGTACCCCTTGGCGAGCAGTACTTC.

The chain couples TRBV29-1 to TRBJ2-7; D call uncertain. V lost 3 bases and J lost 4, with 7 bases in between. This CDR3 contains 11 residues. The germline gives CDR1 SQVTM, CDR2 ANQGSEA. The CDR3 sequence is CSVEVQYEQYF. The CDR3 DNA reads as TGCAGCGTTGAGGTACAGTACGAGCAGTACTTC.

This sequence joins TRBV7-9 and TRBJ1-1; possibly TRBD1 for D (5 bases). The CDR3 extends over 13 amino acids. Trimming removed 5 bases at V and 5 bases at J, with 12 bases between. CDR1 and CDR2 from the germline V gene are SEHNR and FQNEAQ (reference sequence). CDR3 coding DNA: TGTGCCAGCAGCCCCCCCGACAGTACTGAAGCTTTCTTT. Protein: CASSPPDSTEAFF. The complete variable domain, with remaining parts taken from reference TRBV7-9 and TRBJ1-1, reads DTGVSQNPRHKITKRGQNVTFRCDPISEHNRLYWYRQTLGQGPEFLTYFQNEAQLEKSRLLSDRFSAERPKGSFSTLEIQRTEQGDSAMYLCASSPPDSTEAFFGQGTRLTVV.

The chain has TRBV27 and TRBJ2-7, with 9 positions matching TRBD2. The CDR3 has 16 amino acids. V was clipped by 5 bases and J by 2 bases; unmatched bases: 10. The germline gives CDR1 MNHEY, CDR2 SMNVEV (reference sequence). The CDR3 region is CASSPSTSGATYEQYF. For the CDR3, the DNA is TGTGCCAGCAGTCCATCGACTAGCGGAGCTACCTACGAGCAGTACTTC.

As regards this clone: One junction end does not reproduce the germline sequence, and a read error may be involved. The rearrangement links TRBV11-2 to TRBJ2-2, with D possibly TRBD2 on 5 matching bases. The CDR3 has 15 amino acids. The germline gives CDR1 SGHAT, CDR2 FQNNGV. DNA for the CDR3: TGTGCCAGCTGCTGGAGGAACCCGAACGCCGGGGAGCTGTTTTTT. This sequence encodes CASCWRNPNAGELFF.